Listed below are T cell receptor beta chains from one sample, sequenced in a study of T cells after yellow fever vaccination. TCRdb recomputed calls from the 5' RACE reads with MiXCR, one row per CDR3 protein. The sample contains about 320,000 distinct CDR3 sequences, around 10% of which appear only once. Sequences were derived from CD4+ T cells sorted from PBMCs, sampled 45 days after the yellow fever booster vaccination. The receptors come from a man between 18 and 29 years old who received the YFV17D yellow fever vaccine. Each CDR3 is given with its conserved first and last residue. D genes are given only for firm matches.

>TRBD1|TRBV5-1|TRBJ1-5
CASSWTGAGNQPQHF
>-|TRBV4-3|TRBJ2-3
CASSHEDRRTQYF
>TRBD2|TRBV11-2|TRBJ2-2
CASSRAGGPWTGELFF
>TRBD2|TRBV11-1|TRBJ2-7
CASSPPPGLAGTYEQYF
>-|TRBV2|TRBJ2-5
CASSELYGTQYF
>TRBD1|TRBV6-5|TRBJ1-1
CASSYTGTGNTEAFF
>-|TRBV20-1|TRBJ2-7
CSARAGLAYEQYF
>-|TRBV7-8|TRBJ1-5
CASSPAATGGNQPQHF
>-|TRBV6-5|TRBJ1-6
CASSYSGFHSSYNSPLHF
>-|TRBV20-1|TRBJ1-6
CSALDRYETPLHF
>-|TRBV3-1|TRBJ1-5
CAGSRNNQPQHF
>-|TRBV14|TRBJ1-1
CASSQRLGVTEAFF
>TRBD2|TRBV7-7|TRBJ2-1
CASSPQGLAYTEQFF
>-|TRBV12-3/TRBV12-4|TRBJ2-5
CASRYSQQETQYF
>-|TRBV28|TRBJ2-3
CASRGGGPPTDTQYF
>TRBD1|TRBV5-4|TRBJ2-3
CASSLDAPGGDTQYF
>-|TRBV12-3/TRBV12-4|TRBJ2-5
CASSSQRAETQYF
>-|TRBV28|TRBJ2-3
CASSILGGARGTDTQYF
>-|TRBV4-3|TRBJ2-7
CASSHQGGDEQYF
>TRBD1|TRBV2|TRBJ2-1
CASMTGEYNEQFF
>-|TRBV6-2/TRBV6-3|TRBJ2-2
CASSSRPSRLNTGELFF
>-|TRBV5-1|TRBJ1-4
CASSLGLEGADEKLFF
>TRBD2|TRBV20-1|TRBJ2-5
CSARGDSGGAQETQYF
>-|TRBV7-9|TRBJ1-2
CASSLAGARQYYGYTF
>-|TRBV3-1|TRBJ2-5
CASSQAAWETQYF
>-|TRBV6-6|TRBJ2-4
CASCYSVQYF
>-|TRBV10-1|TRBJ1-6
CASKRGSKSPLHF
>TRBD1|TRBV5-1|TRBJ1-2
CASSALQGTYGYTF
>-|TRBV7-3|TRBJ2-2
CASSLIPGGGTGELFF
>-|TRBV10-3|TRBJ2-3
CAIRGGASPNTQYF
>-|TRBV11-2|TRBJ2-5
CASSPAVRGTQYF
>-|TRBV7-2|TRBJ1-2
CASSTDLNYGYTF
>-|TRBV28|TRBJ2-5
CASSLWNRAVQETQYF
>-|TRBV12-3/TRBV12-4|TRBJ2-2
CASSYQAGELFF
>TRBD1|TRBV15|TRBJ1-5
CATSRDRGQGQNSFQPQHF
>-|TRBV28|TRBJ1-2
CASSSAPGSNYGYTF
>-|TRBV12-3/TRBV12-4|TRBJ2-1
CASGQGGYNEQFF
>-|TRBV5-5|TRBJ1-1
CASSLAHENTEAFF
>-|TRBV5-1|TRBJ2-4
CASSPTGIFDIQYF
>TRBD1|TRBV20-1|TRBJ1-3
CSARQSTGGAF
>-|TRBV9|TRBJ2-1
CASSGTLNEQFF
>-|TRBV5-6|TRBJ1-2
CASSLGSGGYNYGYTF
>-|TRBV4-3|TRBJ2-4
CASSQEAWGNGIQYF
>-|TRBV6-6|TRBJ2-5
CASSAQGKVQETQYF
>-|TRBV11-2|TRBJ1-1
CASSLEQGPNTDAFF
>-|TRBV20-1|TRBJ2-1
CSANQGGSYNEQFF
>TRBD1|TRBV5-8|TRBJ1-2
CASSLAQGGMGYGYTF
>TRBD2|TRBV20-1|TRBJ2-2
CSARPSGVPGELFF
>TRBD2|TRBV7-2|TRBJ2-1
CASSLSASGGAAFNEQFF
>TRBD2|TRBV20-1|TRBJ2-3
CSATGTSGGNTDTQYF
>-|TRBV6-4|TRBJ2-5
CASSDSPVPAGETQYF
>TRBD2|TRBV4-1|TRBJ2-5
CASSQDTYGLAGSF
>-|TRBV20-1|TRBJ2-1
CSARALGRGSSYNEQFF
>-|TRBV20-1|TRBJ1-2
CSGTGTSGHTF
>-|TRBV9|TRBJ2-4
CASSVHPSLHTPENIQYF
>-|TRBV24-1|TRBJ2-2
CATSEGLYTGGELFF
>-|TRBV5-1|TRBJ2-1
CASSLDVRGHEQFF
>TRBD1|TRBV18|TRBJ2-1
CASSTRTGYNEQFF
>-|TRBV11-1|TRBJ2-1
CASSFQWGESYNEQFF
>TRBD1|TRBV10-3|TRBJ1-1
CAISGGQGKGLNTEAFF